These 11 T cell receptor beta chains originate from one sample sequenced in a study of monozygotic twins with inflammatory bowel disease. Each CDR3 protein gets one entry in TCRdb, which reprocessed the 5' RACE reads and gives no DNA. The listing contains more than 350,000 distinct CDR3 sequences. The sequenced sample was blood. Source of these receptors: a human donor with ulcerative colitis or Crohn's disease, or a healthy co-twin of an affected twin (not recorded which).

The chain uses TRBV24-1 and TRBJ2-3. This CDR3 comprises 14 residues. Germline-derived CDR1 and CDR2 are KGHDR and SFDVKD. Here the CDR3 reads CATSDLTSTDTQYF.

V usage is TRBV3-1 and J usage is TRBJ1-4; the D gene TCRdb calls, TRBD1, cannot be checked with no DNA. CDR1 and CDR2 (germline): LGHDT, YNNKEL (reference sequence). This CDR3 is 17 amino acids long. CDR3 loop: CASSQDPPGRANEKLFF.

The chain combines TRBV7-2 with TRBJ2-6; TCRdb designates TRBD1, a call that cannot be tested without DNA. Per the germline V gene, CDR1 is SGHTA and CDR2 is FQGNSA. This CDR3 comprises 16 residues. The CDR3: CASSGHPFSGANVLTF.

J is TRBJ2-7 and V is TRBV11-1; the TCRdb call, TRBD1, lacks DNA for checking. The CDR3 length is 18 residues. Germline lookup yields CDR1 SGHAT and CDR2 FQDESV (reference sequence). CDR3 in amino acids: CASSPRTGLRDVGYEQYF.

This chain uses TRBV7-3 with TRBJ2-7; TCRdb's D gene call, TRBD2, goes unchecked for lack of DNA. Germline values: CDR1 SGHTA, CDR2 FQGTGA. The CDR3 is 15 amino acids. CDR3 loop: CASSLGGGPAYKQYF. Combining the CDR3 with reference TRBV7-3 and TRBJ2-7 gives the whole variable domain GAGVSQTPSNKVTEKGKYVELRCDPISGHTALYWYRQSLGQGPEFLIYFQGTGAADDSGLPNDRFFAVRPEGSVSTLKIQRTERGDSAVYLCASSLGGGPAYKQYFGPGTRLTVT.

The CDR3 loop is CSVRPGAFYEQYF. This chain links TRBV29-1 with TRBJ2-7; checking the TCRdb D call of TRBD1 is not possible without DNA. CDR1 SQVTM and CDR2 ANQGSEA come from the germline V gene. The CDR3 consists of 13 residues.

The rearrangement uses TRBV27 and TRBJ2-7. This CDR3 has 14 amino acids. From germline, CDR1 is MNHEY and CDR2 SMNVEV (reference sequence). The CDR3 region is CASSLGRESDEQYF.

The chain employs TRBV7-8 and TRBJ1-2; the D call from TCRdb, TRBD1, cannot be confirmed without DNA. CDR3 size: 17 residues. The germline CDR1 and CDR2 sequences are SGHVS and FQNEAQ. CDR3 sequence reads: CASSLVSPGQGPIGYTF.

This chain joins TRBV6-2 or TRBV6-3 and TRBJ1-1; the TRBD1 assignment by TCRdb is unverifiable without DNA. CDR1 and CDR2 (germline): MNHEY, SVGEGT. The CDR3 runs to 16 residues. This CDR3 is CASSYQGARGNTEAFF.

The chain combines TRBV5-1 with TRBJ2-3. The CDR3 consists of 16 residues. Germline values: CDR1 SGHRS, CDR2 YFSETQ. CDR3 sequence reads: CASSLPRPTSTDTQYF.

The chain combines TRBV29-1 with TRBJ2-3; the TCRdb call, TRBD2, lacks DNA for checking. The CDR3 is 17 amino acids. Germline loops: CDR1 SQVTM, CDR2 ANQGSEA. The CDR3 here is CSCRLAGVTPRTDTQYF.